Shown below are 21 T cell receptor beta chains from a single sample sequenced in a study of T and B cells in COVID-19 patients. Blood genomic DNA input for TRB amplification was 250-500 ng. Multiplex PCR with BIOMED2 TRB-A/B primer pools amplified TRB rearrangements. One entry per CDR3 protein results from TCRdb running MiXCR on the multiplex PCR reads. The sample has 15,000 to 20,000 distinct CDR3 sequences, over 30% seen once; the top ten hold more than 15%. Sequencing input: blood. Receptor source: a human donor with active COVID-19.

About this clonotype itself: Given a much more abundant clone one base away, this may be a read error. The chain joins TRBV19 to TRBJ1-2, with 7 bases that match TRBD1. Germline V gene data show CDR1 as LNHDA and CDR2 as SQIVND (reference sequence). The ends lost 3 bases at V and 5 bases at J; junction bases unmatched: 3. CDR3 length equals 13 residues. Written as DNA, the CDR3 is TGTGCCAGTAGTATCACGGGACAGTATGGCTACACCTTC. It codes for CASSITGQYGYTF.

Of note for this clonotype: One base away lies a much larger clone, so this may be a sequencing read error. The J gene is TRBJ2-2, the V gene TRBV29-1, with D maybe TRBD2 (5 bases). CDR3 length equals 15 residues. CDR1 is SQVTM and CDR2 is ANQGSEA in the germline V gene. V lost 3 bases and J 6 bases, leaving 17 bases between the germline ends. The CDR3 DNA reads as TGCAGCGTTGAGGGCGGAGGAATTCGCTCCGGGGAGCTGTTTTTT. It translates to CSVEGGGIRSGELFF.

The rearrangement links TRBV5-5 to TRBJ1-6; 7 nucleotides agree with TRBD1. CDR1 SGHKS and CDR2 YYEKEE come from the germline V gene (reference sequence). V dropped 2 bases and J dropped 6; count of bases not matched to a gene: 2. This CDR3 contains 14 residues. DNA for the CDR3: TGTGCCAGCAGCTTCGGGACAGCTAATTCACCCCTCCACTTT. Its protein is CASSFGTANSPLHF.

By share of the sample, this clonotype is medium-sized (0.01 to 0.1%). The chain recombines TRBV29-1 with TRBJ2-1; D is unresolved. This CDR3 spans 10 amino acids. The V and J ends lost 4 bases and 10 bases respectively, with 8 bases between them. Germline V gene sequence: CDR1 SQVTM, CDR2 ANQGSEA. CDR3 sequence: CSVVVEEQFF. The CDR3 DNA reads as TGCAGCGTTGTGGTTGAAGAGCAGTTCTTC.

This clonotype was counted between two and nine times. This sequence joins TRBV27 and TRBJ2-3; D unclear. The CDR3 is 13 residues long. Germline V CDR1 and CDR2: MNHEY, SMNVEV (reference sequence). The germline V and J ends were trimmed by 7 bases and 6 bases, with 14 bases remaining between them. CDR3 in DNA: TGTGCCAGCAAAAGTTCCGAGAGGGATACGCAGTATTTT. Residues: CASKSSERDTQYF.

This clonotype is medium-sized within its sample. The V and J genes are TRBV19 and TRBJ1-6, with TRBD1 as a possible D gene (6 bases). The CDR3 length is 13 residues. V lost 10 bases and J 9 bases, leaving 16 bases between the germline ends. Germline values: CDR1 LNHDA, CDR2 SQIVND (reference sequence). The DNA of the CDR3 is TGTGCCACTGGGGAAACAGGGAGTTCACCCCTCCACTTT. Translating gives CATGETGSSPLHF.

This clonotype was detected a few times. The chain recombines TRBV15 with TRBJ1-6; D might be TRBD1 (5 bases). The CDR3 runs to 16 residues. Trimming took 0 bases from V and 8 from J, leaving 14 bases between them. The germline CDR1 and CDR2 sequences are LNHNV and YYDKDF (reference sequence). The CDR3 DNA reads as TGTGCCACCAGCAGAGATGAGAGGCAGGGATATTCACCCCTCCACTTT. Its translation: CATSRDERQGYSPLHF.

The chain combines TRBV18 with TRBJ1-1, with a weak D call TRBD1 (5 bases). V lost 6 bases and J lost 0, with 8 bases in between. This CDR3 comprises 13 residues. The germline gives CDR1 KGHSH, CDR2 LQKENI. The DNA of the CDR3 is TGTGCCAGCTCGTCACAGGTGAACACTGAAGCTTTCTTT. Amino acid sequence: CASSSQVNTEAFF.

V is TRBV29-1 and J is TRBJ1-1; perhaps TRBD1 as D (5 bases). Per the germline V gene, CDR1 is SQVTM and CDR2 is ANQGSEA. This CDR3 comprises 13 residues. With 7 bases removed from V and 4 bases from J, the gap between germline ends came to 16 bases. CDR3 sequence: CSAGAGVGTEAFF. In nucleotides, the CDR3 is TGCAGCGCTGGGGCGGGGGTGGGCACTGAAGCTTTCTTT.

This clonotype is deemed medium-sized (0.01 to 0.1%). This chain joins TRBV19 and TRBJ1-3; 8 bases are shared with TRBD1. The CDR3 loop spans 15 amino acids. The V gene's germline CDR1 is LNHDA and CDR2 SQIVND (reference sequence). Unmatched junction bases numbered 6, after V lost 6 bases and J lost 2 bases. The CDR3 DNA sequence: TGTGCCAGTAGCGGACAGGGAACAACTGGAAACACCATATATTTT. Translated: CASSGQGTTGNTIYF.

To note about this clonotype: A read error may explain this, as a much larger clone is one base away. The chain couples TRBV29-1 to TRBJ2-3; 11 bases map to TRBD2. The junction had 1 base not matched to a gene; V was cut back by 2 bases and J by 3 bases. The CDR3 length is 14 residues. The germline gives CDR1 SQVTM, CDR2 ANQGSEA. The CDR3 DNA sequence: TGCAGCGTTGAAACTAGCGGGGGAACAGATACGCAGTATTTT. It yields the protein CSVETSGGTDTQYF.

This clonotype was detected ten times or more. V gene TRBV18 combines with J gene TRBJ2-2; D remains ambiguous. Germline V gene data show CDR1 as KGHSH and CDR2 as LQKENI. V gave up 0 bases and J gave up 0 bases, with 2 bases separating them. The CDR3 has 14 residues. The CDR3 is CASSPPSNTGELFF. CDR3 bases: TGTGCCAGCTCACCACCTTCGAACACCGGGGAGCTGTTTTTT.

This clonotype was found a few times. The genes are TRBV18 and TRBJ2-5, with D possibly TRBD1 on 5 matching bases. Germline CDR1 KGHSH, CDR2 LQKENI. Trimming removed 3 bases from V and 5 bases from J, with 13 bases in between. The CDR3 consists of 14 residues. Here the CDR3 reads CASSPVAGRETQYF. The CDR3 DNA reads TGTGCCAGCTCACCGGTTGCAGGGCGGGAGACCCAGTACTTC.

This chain connects TRBV5-1 to TRBJ2-5; 11 bases match TRBD1. The V and J ends lost 2 bases and 5 bases, in that order; junction bases with no gene match: 11. CDR1 and CDR2 (germline): SGHRS, YFSETQ. This CDR3 region has 17 residues. The CDR3 DNA is TGCGCCAGCAGCTTTTCATTCGGGACAGGGGGATTGGAGACCCAGTACTTC. It is translated as CASSFSFGTGGLETQYF. Based on the CDR3 plus reference TRBV5-1 and TRBJ2-5, the full variable domain is KAGVTQTPRYLIKTRGQQVTLSCSPISGHRSVSWYQQTPGQGLQFLFEYFSETQRNKGNFPGRFSGRQFSNSRSEMNVSTLELGDSALYLCASSFSFGTGGLETQYFGPGTRLLVL.

V is TRBV7-9 and J is TRBJ1-4; possible D gene TRBD1, 6 bases. Trimming removed 4 bases at V and 8 bases at J, with 14 bases between. Germline CDR1 reads SEHNR; CDR2 reads FQNEAQ (reference sequence). This CDR3 is 14 amino acids long. CDR3 nucleotides: TGTGCCAGCAGCTCCAGCAGGGGACGGGAAAAACTGTTTTTT. Translated: CASSSSRGREKLFF.

The rearrangement uses TRBV7-9 and TRBJ2-5; TRBD1 aligns across 9 bases. The trim removed 5 bases at V and 4 bases at J, leaving 8 bases unmatched. Germline V CDR1 and CDR2: SEHNR, FQNEAQ (reference sequence). The CDR3 contains 15 residues. The DNA for the CDR3 is TGTGCCAGCAGCCAAGGGGACAGGGAGTCAGAGACCCAGTACTTC. Residues: CASSQGDRESETQYF.

The chain carries TRBV24-1 and TRBJ1-2, with 9 bases fitting TRBD1. Trimming cost V 3 bases and J 6 bases; bases outside gene matches: 4. The CDR3 consists of 14 residues. Germline-derived CDR1 and CDR2 are KGHDR and SFDVKD. The CDR3 spells CATSDKNRGHGYTF. The DNA of the CDR3 is TGTGCCACCAGTGATAAGAACAGGGGGCATGGCTACACCTTC.

This chain links TRBV18 with TRBJ1-3; D gene ambiguous. The germline V gene encodes CDR1 KGHSH and CDR2 LQKENI. This CDR3 has 13 residues. Trimming left V 0 bases short and J 7 bases short, with 7 bases between. This CDR3 is CASSPPGGNTIYF. CDR3 bases: TGTGCCAGCTCACCACCAGGTGGGAACACCATATATTTT.

The J gene is TRBJ2-1, the V gene TRBV20-1; the D gene could be TRBD1 or TRBD2 (5 bases each). CDR3 length: 16 residues. CDR1 is DFQATT and CDR2 is SNEGSKA in the germline V gene (reference sequence). Between the trimmed V and J ends, which lost 6 bases and 0 bases, there was a span of 18 bases. The CDR3 spells CSAAERGRSSYNEQFF. CDR3 sequence (DNA): TGCAGTGCAGCGGAGAGGGGAAGGAGCTCCTACAATGAGCAGTTCTTC.

Concerning this clonotype itself: This may come from a read error, since a much larger clone is one base off. The J gene is TRBJ1-4, the V gene TRBV29-1; D is perhaps TRBD1 (6 bases). V lost 5 bases, J lost 0 bases, and 10 bases lay in between. Germline values: CDR1 SQVTM, CDR2 ANQGSEA. The CDR3 spans 14 residues. CDR3 nucleotides: TGCAGCGTTACCCGGACAGCAACTAATGAAAAACTGTTTTTT. This translates into CSVTRTATNEKLFF.

V gene TRBV6-5 combines with J gene TRBJ2-7, with a tentative D call TRBD1 (6 bases). This CDR3 contains 14 residues. V dropped 5 bases and J dropped 1 base, with 12 bases sitting between them. The germline V gene encodes CDR1 MNHEY and CDR2 SVGAGI. CDR3 loop: CASSGRTGSYEQYF. The CDR3 DNA follows: TGTGCCAGCAGTGGGCGAACAGGGTCCTACGAGCAGTACTTC.